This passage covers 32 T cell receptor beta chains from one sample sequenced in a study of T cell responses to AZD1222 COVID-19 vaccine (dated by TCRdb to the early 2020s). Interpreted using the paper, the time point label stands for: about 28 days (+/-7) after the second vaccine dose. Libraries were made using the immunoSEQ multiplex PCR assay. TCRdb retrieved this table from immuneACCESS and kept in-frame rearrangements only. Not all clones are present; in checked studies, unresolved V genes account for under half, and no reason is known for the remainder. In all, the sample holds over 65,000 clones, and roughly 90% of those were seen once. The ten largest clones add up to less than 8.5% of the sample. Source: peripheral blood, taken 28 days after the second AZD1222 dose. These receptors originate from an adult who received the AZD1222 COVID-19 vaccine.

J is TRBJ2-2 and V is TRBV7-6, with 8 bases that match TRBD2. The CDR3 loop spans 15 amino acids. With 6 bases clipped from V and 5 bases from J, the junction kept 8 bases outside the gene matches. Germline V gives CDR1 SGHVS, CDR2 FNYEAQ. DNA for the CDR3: TGTGCCAGCAGTCCTACCACGGGGGGGACCGGGGAGCTGTTTTTT. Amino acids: CASSPTTGGTGELFF.

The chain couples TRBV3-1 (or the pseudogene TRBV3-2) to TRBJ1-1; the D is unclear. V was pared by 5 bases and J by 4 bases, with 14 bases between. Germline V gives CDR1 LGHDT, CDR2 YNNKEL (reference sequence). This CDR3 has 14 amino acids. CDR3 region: CASSKGGSGTEAFF. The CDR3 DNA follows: TGTGCCAGCAGCAAGGGCGGGTCGGGCACTGAAGCTTTCTTT.

CDR3 DNA: TGCGCCAGCAGCCAAACTACTAGTTACACCGGGGAGCTGTTTTTT. It codes for CASSQTTSYTGELFF. The rearrangement uses TRBV4-1 and TRBJ2-2, with a weak D call TRBD2 (5 bases). The V end was cut by 2 bases, the J end by 3 bases, with 10 bases between. Per the germline V gene, CDR1 is MGHRA and CDR2 is YSYEKL. The CDR3 runs 15 residues.

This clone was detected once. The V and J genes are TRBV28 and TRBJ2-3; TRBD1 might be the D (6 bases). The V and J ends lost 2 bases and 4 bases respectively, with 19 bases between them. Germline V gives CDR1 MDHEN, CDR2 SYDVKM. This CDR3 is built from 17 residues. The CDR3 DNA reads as TGTGCCAGCAGTTTAAGGGGGAATTCCCTTCTTTCAGATACGCAGTATTTT. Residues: CASSLRGNSLLSDTQYF.

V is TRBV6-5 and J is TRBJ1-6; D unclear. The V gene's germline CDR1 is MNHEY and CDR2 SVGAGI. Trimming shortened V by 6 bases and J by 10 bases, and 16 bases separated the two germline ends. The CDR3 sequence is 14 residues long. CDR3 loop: CASRSEGMGSPLHF. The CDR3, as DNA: TGTGCCAGCAGGTCTGAAGGGATGGGGTCACCCCTCCACTTT.

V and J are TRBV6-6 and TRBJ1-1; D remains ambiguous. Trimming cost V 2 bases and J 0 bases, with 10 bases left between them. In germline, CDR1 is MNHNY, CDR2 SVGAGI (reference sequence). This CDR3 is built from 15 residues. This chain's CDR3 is CASSYEESLNTEAFF. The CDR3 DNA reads TGTGCCAGCAGTTACGAGGAGTCATTGAACACTGAAGCTTTCTTT.

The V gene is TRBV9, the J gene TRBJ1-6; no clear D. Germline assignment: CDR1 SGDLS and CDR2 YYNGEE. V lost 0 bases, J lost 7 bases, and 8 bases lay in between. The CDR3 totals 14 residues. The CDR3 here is CASSVDPENSPLHF. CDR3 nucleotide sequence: TGTGCCAGCAGCGTAGACCCAGAAAATTCACCCCTCCACTTT.

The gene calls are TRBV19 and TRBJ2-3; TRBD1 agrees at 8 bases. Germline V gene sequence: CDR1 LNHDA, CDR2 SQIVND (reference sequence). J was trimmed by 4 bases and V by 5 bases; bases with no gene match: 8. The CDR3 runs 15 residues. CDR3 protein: CASSPPDRVSDTQYF. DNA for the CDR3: TGTGCCAGTAGTCCCCCGGACAGGGTGTCAGATACGCAGTATTTT.

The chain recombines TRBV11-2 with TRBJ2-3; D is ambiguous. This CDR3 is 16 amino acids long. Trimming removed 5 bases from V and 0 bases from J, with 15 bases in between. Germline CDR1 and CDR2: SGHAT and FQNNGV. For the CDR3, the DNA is TGTGCCAGCAGCCTAAACCGATATGTGAGCACAGATACGCAGTATTTT. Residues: CASSLNRYVSTDTQYF.

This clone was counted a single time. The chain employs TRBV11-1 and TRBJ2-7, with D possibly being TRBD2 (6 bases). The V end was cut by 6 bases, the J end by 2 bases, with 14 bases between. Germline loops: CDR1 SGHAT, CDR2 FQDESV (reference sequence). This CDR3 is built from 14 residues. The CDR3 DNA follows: TGTGCCAGCAGTTCCCGGGACTTAACCTACGAGCAGTACTTC. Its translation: CASSSRDLTYEQYF.

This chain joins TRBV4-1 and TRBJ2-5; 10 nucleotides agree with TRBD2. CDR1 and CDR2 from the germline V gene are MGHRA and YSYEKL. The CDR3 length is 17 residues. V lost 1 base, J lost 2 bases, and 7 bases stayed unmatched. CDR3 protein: CASSQVFLAGVQETQYF. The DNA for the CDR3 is TGCGCCAGCAGCCAAGTCTTTCTAGCGGGGGTACAAGAGACCCAGTACTTC.

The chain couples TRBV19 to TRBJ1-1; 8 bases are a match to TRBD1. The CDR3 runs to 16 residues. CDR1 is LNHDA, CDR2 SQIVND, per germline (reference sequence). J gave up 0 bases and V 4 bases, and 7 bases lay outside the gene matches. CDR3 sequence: CASSRGQVFLNTEAFF. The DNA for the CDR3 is TGTGCCAGTAGTAGGGGACAGGTCTTCTTGAACACTGAAGCTTTCTTT.

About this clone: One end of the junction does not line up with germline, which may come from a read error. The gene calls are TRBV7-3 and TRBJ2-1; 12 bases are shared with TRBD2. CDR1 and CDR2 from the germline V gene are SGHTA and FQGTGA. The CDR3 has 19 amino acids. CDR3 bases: TGTACCAGCAGCGGGCCTGTGAAACCCCGGACTAGCGGGAAGACTGAGCAGTTCTTC. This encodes CTSSGPVKPRTSGKTEQFF. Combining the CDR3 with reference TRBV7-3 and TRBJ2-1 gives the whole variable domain GAGVSQTPSNKVTEKGKYVELRCDPISGHTALYWYRQSLGQGPEFLIYFQGTGAADDSGLPNDRFFAVRPEGSVSTLKIQRTERGDSAVYLCTSSGPVKPRTSGKTEQFFGPGTRLTVL.

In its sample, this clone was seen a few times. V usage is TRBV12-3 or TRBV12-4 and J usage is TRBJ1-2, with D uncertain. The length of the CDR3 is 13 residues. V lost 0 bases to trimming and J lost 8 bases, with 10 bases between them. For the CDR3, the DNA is TGTGCCAGCAGTTTAGCGCGTCCGGCAGGCTACACCTTC. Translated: CASSLARPAGYTF.

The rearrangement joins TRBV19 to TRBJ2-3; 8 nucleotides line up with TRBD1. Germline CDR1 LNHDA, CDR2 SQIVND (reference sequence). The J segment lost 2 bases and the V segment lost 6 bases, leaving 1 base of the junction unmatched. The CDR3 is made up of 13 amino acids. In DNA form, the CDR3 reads TGTGCCAGTAGGGACAGGGTCACAGATACGCAGTATTTT. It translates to CASRDRVTDTQYF. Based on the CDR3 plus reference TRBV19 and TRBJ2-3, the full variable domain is DGGITQSPKYLFRKEGQNVTLSCEQNLNHDAMYWYRQDPGQGLRLIYYSQIVNDFQKGDIAEGYSVSREKKESFPLTVTSAQKNPTAFYLCASRDRVTDTQYFGPGTRLTVL.

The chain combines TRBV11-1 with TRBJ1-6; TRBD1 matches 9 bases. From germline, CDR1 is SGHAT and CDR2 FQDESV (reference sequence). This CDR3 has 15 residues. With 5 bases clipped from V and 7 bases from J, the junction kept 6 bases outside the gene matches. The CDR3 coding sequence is TGTGCCAGCAGCACCCAGACAGGGGGGAATTCACCCCTCCACTTT. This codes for CASSTQTGGNSPLHF.

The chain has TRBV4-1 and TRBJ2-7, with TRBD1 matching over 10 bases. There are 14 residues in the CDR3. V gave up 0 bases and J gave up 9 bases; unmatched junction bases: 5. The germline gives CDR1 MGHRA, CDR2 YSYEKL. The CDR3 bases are TGCGCCAGCAGCCAAGATAGGACAGGGGGAGGGCAGTACTTC. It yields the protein CASSQDRTGGGQYF.

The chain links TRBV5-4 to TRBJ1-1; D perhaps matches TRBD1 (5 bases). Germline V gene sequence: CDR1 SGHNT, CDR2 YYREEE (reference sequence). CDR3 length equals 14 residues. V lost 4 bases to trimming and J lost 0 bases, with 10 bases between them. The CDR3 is CASSPLTVNTEAFF. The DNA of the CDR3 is TGTGCCAGCAGCCCTTTGACAGTGAACACTGAAGCTTTCTTT.

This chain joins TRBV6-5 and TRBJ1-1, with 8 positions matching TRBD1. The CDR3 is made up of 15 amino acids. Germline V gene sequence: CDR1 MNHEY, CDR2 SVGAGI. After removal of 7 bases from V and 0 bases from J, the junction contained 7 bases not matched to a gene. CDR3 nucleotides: TGTGCCAGCATGAGACAGGGGTTCATGAACACTGAAGCTTTCTTT. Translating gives CASMRQGFMNTEAFF.

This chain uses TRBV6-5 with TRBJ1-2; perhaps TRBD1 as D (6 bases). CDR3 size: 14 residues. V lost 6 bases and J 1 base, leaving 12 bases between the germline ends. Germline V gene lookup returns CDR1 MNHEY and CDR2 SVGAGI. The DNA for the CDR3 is TGTGCCAGCAGCCGGACAGCGCTTAACTATGGCTACACCTTC. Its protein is CASSRTALNYGYTF.

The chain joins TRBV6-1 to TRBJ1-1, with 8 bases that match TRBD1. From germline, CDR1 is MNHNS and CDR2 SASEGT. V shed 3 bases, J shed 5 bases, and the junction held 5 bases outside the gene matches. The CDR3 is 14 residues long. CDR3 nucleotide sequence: TGTGCCAGCAGTGATCAGGGGACAGGAACTGAAGCTTTCTTT. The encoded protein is CASSDQGTGTEAFF.

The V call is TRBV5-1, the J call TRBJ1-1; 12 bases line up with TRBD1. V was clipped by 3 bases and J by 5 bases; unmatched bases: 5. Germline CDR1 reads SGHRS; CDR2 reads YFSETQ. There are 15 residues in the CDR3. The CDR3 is CASSSTGQGATEAFF. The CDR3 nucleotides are TGCGCCAGCAGCTCTACGGGACAGGGGGCGACTGAAGCTTTCTTT.

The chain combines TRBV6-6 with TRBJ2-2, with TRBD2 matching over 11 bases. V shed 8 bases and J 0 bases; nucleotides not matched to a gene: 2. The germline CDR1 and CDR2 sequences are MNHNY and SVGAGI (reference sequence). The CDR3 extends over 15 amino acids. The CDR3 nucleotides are TGTGCCAGCGGACTAGCGGGCCCGAACACCGGGGAGCTGTTTTTT. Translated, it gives CASGLAGPNTGELFF.

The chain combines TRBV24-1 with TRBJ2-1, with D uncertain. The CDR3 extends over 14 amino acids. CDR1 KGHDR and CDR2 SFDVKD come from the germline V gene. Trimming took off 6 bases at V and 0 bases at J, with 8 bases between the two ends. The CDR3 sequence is CATSQDGSYNEQFF. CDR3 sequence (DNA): TGTGCCACCAGTCAGGACGGCTCCTACAATGAGCAGTTCTTC.

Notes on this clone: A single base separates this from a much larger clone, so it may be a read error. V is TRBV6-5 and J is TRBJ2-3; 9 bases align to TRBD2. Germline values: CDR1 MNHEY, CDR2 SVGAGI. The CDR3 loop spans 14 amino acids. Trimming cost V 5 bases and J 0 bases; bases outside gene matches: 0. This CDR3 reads CASSLAGSTDTQYF. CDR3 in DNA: TGTGCCAGCAGTCTAGCGGGAAGCACAGATACGCAGTATTTT.

Written as DNA, the CDR3 is TGTGCCAGCAGCTTAGTTAGGGCGGAGACCCAGTACTTC. It is translated as CASSLVRAETQYF. The genes are TRBV7-9 and TRBJ2-5; D remains unclear. The CDR3 runs to 13 residues. V was clipped by 1 base and J by 5 bases, with 8 bases between them. Germline CDR1 is SEHNR and CDR2 is FQNEAQ (reference sequence). The full variable domain, rest sourced from reference TRBV7-9 and TRBJ2-5, is DTGVSQNPRHKITKRGQNVTFRCDPISEHNRLYWYRQTLGQGPEFLTYFQNEAQLEKSRLLSDRFSAERPKGSFSTLEIQRTEQGDSAMYLCASSLVRAETQYFGPGTRLLVL.

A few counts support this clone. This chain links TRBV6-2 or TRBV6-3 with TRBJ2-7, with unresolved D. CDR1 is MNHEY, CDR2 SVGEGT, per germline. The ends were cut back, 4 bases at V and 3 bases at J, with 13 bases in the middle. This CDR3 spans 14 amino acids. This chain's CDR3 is CASSSAGPIYEQYF. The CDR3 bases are TGTGCCAGCAGTTCGGCAGGCCCTATCTACGAGCAGTACTTC.

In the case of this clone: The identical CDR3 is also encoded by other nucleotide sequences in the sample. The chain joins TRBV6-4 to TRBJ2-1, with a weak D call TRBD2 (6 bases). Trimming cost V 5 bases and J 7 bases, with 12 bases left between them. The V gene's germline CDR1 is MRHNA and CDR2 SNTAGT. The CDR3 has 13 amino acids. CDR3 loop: CASSSGTSNEQFF. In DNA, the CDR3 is TGTGCCAGCAGTTCCGGGACTTCTAATGAGCAGTTCTTC.

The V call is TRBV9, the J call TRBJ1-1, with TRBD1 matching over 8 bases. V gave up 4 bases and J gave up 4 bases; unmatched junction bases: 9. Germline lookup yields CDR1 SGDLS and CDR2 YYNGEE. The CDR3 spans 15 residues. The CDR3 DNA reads TGTGCCAGCAGCATCACAGGGGGATCGAGCACTGAAGCTTTCTTT. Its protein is CASSITGGSSTEAFF.

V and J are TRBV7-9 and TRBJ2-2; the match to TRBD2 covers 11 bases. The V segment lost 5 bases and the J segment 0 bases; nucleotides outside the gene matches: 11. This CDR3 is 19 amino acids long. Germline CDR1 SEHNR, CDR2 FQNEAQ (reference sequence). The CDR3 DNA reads TGTGCCAGCAGCCCGAGACTAGCGGGGACCGCCGCGAACACCGGGGAGCTGTTTTTT. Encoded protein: CASSPRLAGTAANTGELFF.

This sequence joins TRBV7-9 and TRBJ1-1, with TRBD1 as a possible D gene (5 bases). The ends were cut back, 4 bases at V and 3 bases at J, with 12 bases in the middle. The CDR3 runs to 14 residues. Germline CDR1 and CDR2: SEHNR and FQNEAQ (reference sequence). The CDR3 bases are TGTGCCAGCAGCTCGACAGCAGAGTACACTGAAGCTTTCTTT. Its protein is CASSSTAEYTEAFF. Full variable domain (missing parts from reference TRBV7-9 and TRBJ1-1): DTGVSQNPRHKITKRGQNVTFRCDPISEHNRLYWYRQTLGQGPEFLTYFQNEAQLEKSRLLSDRFSAERPKGSFSTLEIQRTEQGDSAMYLCASSSTAEYTEAFFGQGTRLTVV.

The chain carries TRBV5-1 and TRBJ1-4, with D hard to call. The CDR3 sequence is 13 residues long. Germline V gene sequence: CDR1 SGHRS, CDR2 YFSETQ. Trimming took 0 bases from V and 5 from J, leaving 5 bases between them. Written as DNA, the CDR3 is TGCGCCAGCAGCTTGGGTCGGAATGAAAAACTGTTTTTT. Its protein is CASSLGRNEKLFF.